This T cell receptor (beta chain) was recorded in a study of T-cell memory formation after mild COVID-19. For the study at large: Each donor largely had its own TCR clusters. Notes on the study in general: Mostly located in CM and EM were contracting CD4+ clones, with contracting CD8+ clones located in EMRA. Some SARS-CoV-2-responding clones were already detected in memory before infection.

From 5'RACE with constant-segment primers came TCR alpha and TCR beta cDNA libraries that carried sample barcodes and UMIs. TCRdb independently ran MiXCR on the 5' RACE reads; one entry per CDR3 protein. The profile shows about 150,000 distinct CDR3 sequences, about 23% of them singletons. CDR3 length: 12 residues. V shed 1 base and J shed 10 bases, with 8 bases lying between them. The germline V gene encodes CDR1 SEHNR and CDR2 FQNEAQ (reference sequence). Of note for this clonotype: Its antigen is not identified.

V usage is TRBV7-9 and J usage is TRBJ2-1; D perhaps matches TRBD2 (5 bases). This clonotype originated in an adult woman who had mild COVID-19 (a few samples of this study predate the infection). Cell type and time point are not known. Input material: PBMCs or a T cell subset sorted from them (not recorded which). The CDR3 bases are TGTGCCAGCAGCTTAGATCCGGGGGAGCAGTTCTTC. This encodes CASSLDPGEQFF.